These 15 T cell receptor beta chains were sequenced from one sample in a study of post-analysis software for immune sequencing data. Study-level findings and limits: Controls had lower frequencies than patients of about 5 TRBV segments, which included TRBV5-6, TRBV5-1 and TRBV20-1.

Researchers reported that TCR beta cDNA libraries carried unique molecular identifiers. TCRdb fed the PCR reads into MiXCR, producing one record per CDR3 protein. The sample records 450,000 to 700,000 distinct CDR3 sequences, about 40% being singletons. No antigen is known for these receptors. The sample was blood. The receptor source for this set is a girl aged 5-17 years with multiple sclerosis.

V gene TRBV20-1 combines with J gene TRBJ2-7; tentatively, D is TRBD2 (6 bases). Deletions cut 0 bases from V and 2 bases from J, with 11 bases between. Per the germline V gene, CDR1 is DFQATT and CDR2 is SNEGSKA (reference sequence). This CDR3 is built from 14 residues. The CDR3 here is CSARDRRGTYEQYF. The CDR3 nucleotides are TGCAGTGCTAGAGATCGACGGGGGACCTACGAGCAGTACTTC.

V and J are TRBV20-1 and TRBJ2-5, with D possibly matching TRBD1 (5 bases). The CDR3 length is 13 residues. The V gene lost 2 bases and the J gene lost 2 bases, with 9 bases spanning the gap. Looked up from germline, CDR1 is DFQATT and CDR2 is SNEGSKA (reference sequence). This CDR3 is CSARSTVQETQYF. The CDR3 coding sequence is TGCAGTGCTAGATCGACAGTACAAGAGACCCAGTACTTC.

The CDR3 DNA sequence: TGCAGTGCTAGATGGGACCAGGGGAGATACGAGCAGTACTTC. The encoded protein is CSARWDQGRYEQYF. The chain links TRBV20-1 to TRBJ2-7; possibly TRBD1 for D (6 bases). CDR3 length equals 14 residues. V was clipped by 2 bases and J by 4 bases, with 15 bases between them. Germline V CDR1 and CDR2: DFQATT, SNEGSKA (reference sequence).

V is TRBV5-1 and J is TRBJ2-1; D not resolved. This CDR3 contains 17 residues. V was cut by 3 bases and J by 0 bases, with 16 bases left in between. Germline CDR1 reads SGHRS; CDR2 reads YFSETQ. The CDR3 loop reads CASSYELLQVSYNEQFF. CDR3 bases: TGCGCCAGCAGCTATGAACTTCTCCAGGTCTCCTACAATGAGCAGTTCTTC.

This clonotype showed up just a few times. The rearrangement links TRBV29-1 to TRBJ2-7; D remains ambiguous. In germline, CDR1 is SQVTM, CDR2 ANQGSEA. The CDR3 is made up of 13 amino acids. The germline V and J ends were trimmed by 0 bases and 1 base, with 7 bases remaining between them. The CDR3 DNA is TGCAGCGTTGAAGATGGAGATTCCTACGAGCAGTACTTC. It is translated as CSVEDGDSYEQYF.

This clonotype was detected a few times. An end of the junction differs from the germline gene, which may be a read error. The gene calls are TRBV12-3 or TRBV12-4 and TRBJ2-7, with 8 positions matching TRBD1. The CDR3 spans 15 residues. CDR3 bases: TGTACCAGCAGCCGTCCAACACAGGGGGCCTACGAGCAGTACTTC. Translated: CTSSRPTQGAYEQYF.

The chain has TRBV20-1 and TRBJ2-7, with 12 bases that match TRBD2. Trimming removed 6 bases from V and 2 bases from J; junction bases left unmatched: 14. The CDR3 is 17 amino acids. CDR1 DFQATT and CDR2 SNEGSKA come from the germline V gene (reference sequence). CDR3 DNA sequence: TGCAGTGCGATAGGTCTCCTAGCGGGAGGGATCGCCTACGAGCAGTACTTC. It is translated as CSAIGLLAGGIAYEQYF.

This clonotype was seen more than once but under ten times. The genes are TRBV5-1 and TRBJ2-3, with no clear D. Germline-derived CDR1 and CDR2 are SGHRS and YFSETQ. The CDR3 contains 16 residues. Trimming stripped 4 bases from V and 2 bases from J, with 17 bases between. CDR3: CASSLTPDGFTDTQYF. The CDR3 DNA sequence: TGCGCCAGCAGCCTCACACCTGACGGATTCACAGATACGCAGTATTTT. Based on the CDR3 plus reference TRBV5-1 and TRBJ2-3, the full variable domain is KAGVTQTPRYLIKTRGQQVTLSCSPISGHRSVSWYQQTPGQGLQFLFEYFSETQRNKGNFPGRFSGRQFSNSRSEMNVSTLELGDSALYLCASSLTPDGFTDTQYFGPGTRLTVL.

The chain couples TRBV20-1 to TRBJ2-7, with D hard to call. In germline, CDR1 is DFQATT, CDR2 SNEGSKA (reference sequence). CDR3 size: 15 residues. V lost 3 bases, J lost 6 bases, and 21 bases lay in between. CDR3 coding DNA: TGCAGTGCTAGCTCTCCGGGCCTAGGGTCACTCGAGCAGTACTTC. Translating gives CSASSPGLGSLEQYF.

The rearrangement uses TRBV7-3 and TRBJ2-2; 11 nucleotides match TRBD1. CDR3 length: 15 amino acids. Germline CDR1 and CDR2: SGHTA and FQGTGA. Losses at the gene ends were 4 bases for V and 6 bases for J; bases not matched to a gene: 4. The CDR3, as DNA: TGTGCCAGCAGCTATTGGGGACAGGGGGCCGGGGAGCTGTTTTTT. Translated: CASSYWGQGAGELFF. Variable domain in full (rest from reference TRBV7-3 and TRBJ2-2): GAGVSQTPSNKVTEKGKYVELRCDPISGHTALYWYRQSLGQGPEFLIYFQGTGAADDSGLPNDRFFAVRPEGSVSTLKIQRTERGDSAVYLCASSYWGQGAGELFFGEGSRLTVL.

This clonotype was detected only once. The chain's CDR3 is CSARDTSSIAAEQYF. The CDR3 DNA follows: TGCAGTGCTAGGGATACTAGCTCAATAGCGGCCGAGCAGTACTTC. This chain uses TRBV20-1 with TRBJ2-4, with D possibly being TRBD2 (6 bases). With the DNA end fitting TRBJ2-7 better, the J assignment may be wrong. Germline assignment: CDR1 DFQATT and CDR2 SNEGSKA (reference sequence). The CDR3 runs 15 residues.

This clonotype was counted only a few times. The chain links TRBV5-1 to TRBJ2-1; TRBD1 matches 7 bases. Germline V CDR1 and CDR2: SGHRS, YFSETQ. V trimming: 3 bases; J trimming: 5 bases; junction bases outside the gene matches: 2. This CDR3 contains 13 residues. DNA for the CDR3: TGCGCCAGCAGCTCGGGACAGCACAATGAGCAGTTCTTC. It specifies CASSSGQHNEQFF.

A few counts support this clonotype. V usage is TRBV12-3 or TRBV12-4 and J usage is TRBJ1-1; D possibly corresponds to TRBD1 (5 bases). V dropped 5 bases and J dropped 5 bases, with 6 bases sitting between them. The CDR3 has 11 amino acids. The DNA of the CDR3 is TGTGCCAGCAGTCGACAGACTGAAGCTTTCTTT. Protein product: CASSRQTEAFF.

As to this clonotype: A junction end diverges from the germline sequence, so it may reflect a read error. V gene TRBV6-4 combines with J gene TRBJ1-1; D gene ambiguous. The CDR3 has 11 amino acids. Germline CDR1 MRHNA, CDR2 SNTAGT. In nucleotides, the CDR3 is TGTGCCAGCAGTGACGACACTAAAGCTTTCTTT. This codes for CASSDDTKAFF.

The chain recombines TRBV6-5 with TRBJ2-3; 9 nucleotides agree with TRBD1. The CDR3 loop spans 15 amino acids. V lost 8 bases, J lost 1 base, and 7 bases stayed unmatched. CDR1 is MNHEY and CDR2 is SVGAGI in the germline V gene. In DNA form, the CDR3 reads TGTGCCAGCCGCTTACAGGGGGCCCGCACAGATACGCAGTATTTT. It encodes CASRLQGARTDTQYF.